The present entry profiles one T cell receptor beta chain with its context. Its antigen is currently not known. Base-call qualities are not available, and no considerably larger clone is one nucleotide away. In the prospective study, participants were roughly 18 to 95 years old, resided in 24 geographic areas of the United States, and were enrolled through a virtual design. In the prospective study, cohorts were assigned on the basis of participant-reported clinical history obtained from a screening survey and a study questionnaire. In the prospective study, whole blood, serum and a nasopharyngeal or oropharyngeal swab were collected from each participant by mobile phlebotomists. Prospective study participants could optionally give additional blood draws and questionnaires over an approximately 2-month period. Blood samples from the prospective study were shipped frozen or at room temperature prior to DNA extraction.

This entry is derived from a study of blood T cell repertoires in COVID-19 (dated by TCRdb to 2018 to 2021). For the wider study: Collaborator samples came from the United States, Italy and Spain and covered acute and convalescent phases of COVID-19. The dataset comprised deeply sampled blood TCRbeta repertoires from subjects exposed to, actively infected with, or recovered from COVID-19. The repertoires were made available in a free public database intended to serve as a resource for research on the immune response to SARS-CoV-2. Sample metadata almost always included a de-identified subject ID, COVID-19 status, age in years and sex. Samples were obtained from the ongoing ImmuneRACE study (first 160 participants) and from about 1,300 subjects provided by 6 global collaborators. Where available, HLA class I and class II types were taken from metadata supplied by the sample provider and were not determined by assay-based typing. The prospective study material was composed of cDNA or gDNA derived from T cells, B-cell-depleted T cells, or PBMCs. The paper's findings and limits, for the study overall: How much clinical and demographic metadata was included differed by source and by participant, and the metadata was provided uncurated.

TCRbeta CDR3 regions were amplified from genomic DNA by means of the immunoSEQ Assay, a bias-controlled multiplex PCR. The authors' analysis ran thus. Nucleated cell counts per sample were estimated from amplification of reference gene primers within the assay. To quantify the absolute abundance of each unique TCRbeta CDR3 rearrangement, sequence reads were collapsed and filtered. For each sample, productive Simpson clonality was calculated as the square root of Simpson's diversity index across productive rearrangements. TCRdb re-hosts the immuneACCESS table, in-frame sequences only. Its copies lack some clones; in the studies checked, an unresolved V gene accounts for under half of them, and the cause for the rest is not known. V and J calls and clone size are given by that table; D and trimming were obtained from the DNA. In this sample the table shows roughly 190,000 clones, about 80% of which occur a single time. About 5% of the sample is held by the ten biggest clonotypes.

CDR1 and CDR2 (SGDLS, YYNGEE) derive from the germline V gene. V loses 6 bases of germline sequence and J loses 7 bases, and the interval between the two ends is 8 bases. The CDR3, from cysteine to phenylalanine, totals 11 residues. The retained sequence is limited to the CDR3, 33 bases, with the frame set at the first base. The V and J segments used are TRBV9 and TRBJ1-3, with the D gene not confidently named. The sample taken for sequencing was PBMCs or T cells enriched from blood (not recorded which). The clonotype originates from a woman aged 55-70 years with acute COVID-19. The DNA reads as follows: TGTGCCAGCACTTCGGGGAACACCATATATTTT. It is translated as CASTSGNTIYF.